What follows are 22 T cell receptor beta chains derived from one specimen sequenced in a study of Tregs in tolerant kidney transplant recipients. Method: immunoSEQ multiplex PCR; TCRdb's copy keeps in-frame clones and lacks some. Here the sample spans tens of thousands of clones, 91% being singletons. Mixed chimerism was transient after nonmyeloablative marrow transplants from related graft donors. Sequenced here: CD4+ T cells from blood (PBMCs), sampled 24 months after the transplant. All receptors come from a human patient who received a combined kidney and bone marrow transplant. These T cells may partly come from the graft donor.

V is TRBV7-2 and J is TRBJ2-1; 9 bases are shared with TRBD2. V lost 5 bases, J lost 0 bases, and 11 bases stayed unmatched. This CDR3 has 18 residues. Germline lookup yields CDR1 SGHTA and CDR2 FQGNSA. CDR3 loop: CASSPNPGLAYSYNEQFF. For the CDR3, the DNA is TGTGCCAGCAGCCCAAACCCGGGACTAGCTTACTCCTACAATGAGCAGTTCTTC.

The rearrangement links TRBV5-1 to TRBJ2-1; TRBD2 matches 11 bases. Per the germline V gene, CDR1 is SGHRS and CDR2 is YFSETQ. Unmatched junction bases numbered 9, after V lost 3 bases and J lost 4 bases. The CDR3 consists of 17 residues. As DNA, the CDR3 is TGCGCCAGCAGCTCTCAAGCCGGGACTAGCGGTTACAATGAGCAGTTCTTC. The encoded protein is CASSSQAGTSGYNEQFF.

V gene TRBV27 combines with J gene TRBJ2-4; D is ambiguous. CDR3 size: 14 residues. CDR1 is MNHEY, CDR2 SMNVEV, per germline (reference sequence). The V end was cut by 6 bases, the J end by 0 bases, with 9 bases between. The CDR3 DNA reads TGTGCCAGCAGATGTGACATAGCCAAAAACATTCAGTACTTC. Its translation is CASRCDIAKNIQYF.

This clone was found a few times. CDR3: CASNSVVQETQYF. In nucleotides, the CDR3 is TGTGCCAGCAATAGCGTAGTCCAAGAGACCCAGTACTTC. This chain joins TRBV2 and TRBJ2-5, with D perhaps matching TRBD2 (5 bases). Trimming shortened V by 7 bases and J by 1 base, and 10 bases separated the two germline ends. There are 13 residues in the CDR3. The V gene's germline CDR1 is SNHLY and CDR2 FYNNEI. The whole variable domain, remainder taken from reference TRBV2 and TRBJ2-5, is EPEVTQTPSHQVTQMGQEVILRCVPISNHLYFYWYRQILGQKVEFLVSFYNNEISEKSEIFDDQFSVERPDGSNFTLKIRSTKLEDSAMYFCASNSVVQETQYFGPGTRLLVL.

The CDR3 coding sequence is TGTGCCGCAGGGACACCCGACTCTGGAAACACCATATATTTT. Translation: CAAGTPDSGNTIYF. The V gene is TRBV10-3, the J gene TRBJ1-3; weak D call: TRBD1 (6 bases). With 11 bases removed from V and 0 bases from J, the gap between germline ends came to 14 bases. The germline gives CDR1 ENHRY, CDR2 SYGVKD. This CDR3 spans 14 amino acids.

The V call is TRBV5-1, the J call TRBJ2-5; 9 bases are shared with TRBD1. The CDR3 runs to 17 residues. CDR1 and CDR2 (germline): SGHRS, YFSETQ. Trimming took 4 bases from V and 5 from J; bases not matched to a gene: 15. This CDR3 is CASSPVWGQGGEETQYF. In DNA form, the CDR3 reads TGCGCCAGCAGCCCTGTGTGGGGACAGGGCGGGGAGGAGACCCAGTACTTC.

This rearrangement joins TRBV5-4 to TRBJ1-2; TRBD1 matches at 10 bases. Germline values: CDR1 SGHNT, CDR2 YYREEE (reference sequence). After removal of 4 bases from V and 6 bases from J, the junction contained 3 bases not matched to a gene. The CDR3 spans 13 residues. CDR3 residues: CASSQGQGNGYTF. The CDR3, as DNA: TGTGCCAGCAGCCAGGGACAGGGGAATGGCTACACCTTC.

The V gene is TRBV20-1, the J gene TRBJ1-4, with no clear D. Trimming stripped 7 bases from V and 8 bases from J, with 11 bases between. This CDR3 is built from 11 residues. Germline V gene lookup returns CDR1 DFQATT and CDR2 SNEGSKA (reference sequence). The CDR3 sequence: CSVSYSEKLFF. The CDR3 nucleotides are TGCAGTGTGTCCTATTCCGAAAAACTGTTTTTT.

This chain joins TRBV2 and TRBJ1-1; TRBD1 might be the D (5 bases). V shed 6 bases and J shed 5 bases, with 16 bases lying between them. Germline V gene lookup returns CDR1 SNHLY and CDR2 FYNNEI. The CDR3 sequence is 14 residues long. CDR3 residues: CASSAGREGTEAFF. The CDR3 region has the DNA TGTGCCAGCAGCGCGGGACGGGAAGGTACTGAAGCTTTCTTT.

This chain uses TRBV28 with TRBJ2-5; a weak D match, TRBD1 (6 bases). Trimming took 6 bases from V and 1 from J, leaving 18 bases between them. The CDR3 runs to 16 residues. Germline V gives CDR1 MDHEN, CDR2 SYDVKM. The CDR3 here is CASSGLPGQPQETQYF. CDR3 in DNA: TGTGCCAGCAGCGGGTTACCAGGACAGCCCCAAGAGACCCAGTACTTC.

The chain uses TRBV6-6 and TRBJ1-3, with D unresolved. The germline V gene encodes CDR1 MNHNY and CDR2 SVGAGI (reference sequence). The CDR3 has 12 amino acids. Between the trimmed V and J ends, which lost 5 bases and 3 bases, there was a span of 5 bases. CDR3 sequence (DNA): TGTGCCAGCAGTACAAGTGGAAACACCATATATTTT. This encodes CASSTSGNTIYF.

This sequence joins TRBV5-1 and TRBJ1-1; 7 bases are a match to TRBD1. V lost 0 bases and J lost 5; bases outside the gene matches: 10. This CDR3 contains 16 residues. The germline V gene encodes CDR1 SGHRS and CDR2 YFSETQ. The CDR3 sequence: CASSLVPGGWGTEAFF. The CDR3 DNA follows: TGCGCCAGCAGCTTGGTTCCAGGGGGTTGGGGGACTGAAGCTTTCTTT.

The chain carries TRBV6-1 and TRBJ2-5; D may be TRBD1 (5 bases). This CDR3 is 17 amino acids long. V was trimmed by 0 bases and J by 2 bases, leaving 16 bases between them. Germline CDR1 and CDR2: MNHNS and SASEGT. CDR3 nucleotides: TGTGCCAGCAGTGAAGCTCGCCGGGCAGGGTTACAAGAGACCCAGTACTTC. Translation gives CASSEARRAGLQETQYF.

The chain recombines TRBV7-8 with TRBJ1-5, with a possible D match to TRBD1 (6 bases). CDR1 and CDR2 (germline): SGHVS, FQNEAQ. V shed 1 base and J shed 7 bases, with 14 bases lying between them. The CDR3 has 15 residues. The CDR3 loop is CASSLVGGARQPQHF. CDR3 coding DNA: TGTGCCAGCAGCTTAGTAGGGGGGGCTCGACAGCCCCAGCATTTT.

This chain links TRBV11-2 with TRBJ1-5, with 8 bases aligning to TRBD1. Per the germline V gene, CDR1 is SGHAT and CDR2 is FQNNGV. V lost 8 bases and J lost 4; bases outside the gene matches: 4. The CDR3 totals 13 residues. CDR3 residues: CASGQGGNQPQHF. The CDR3, as DNA: TGTGCCAGCGGACAGGGAGGGAATCAGCCCCAGCATTTT.

V usage is TRBV5-5 and J usage is TRBJ1-2; 11 bases map to TRBD1. The junction had 8 bases not matched to a gene; V was cut back by 0 bases and J by 10 bases. Germline values: CDR1 SGHKS, CDR2 YYEKEE (reference sequence). The CDR3 extends over 15 amino acids. The CDR3 DNA follows: TGTGCCAGCAGCTTGGTTGGGACAGGGGGGATACTCTACACCTTC. It specifies CASSLVGTGGILYTF. Full variable domain (rest looked up from reference TRBV5-5 and TRBJ1-2): DAGVTQSPTHLIKTRGQQVTLRCSPISGHKSVSWYQQVLGQGPQFIFQYYEKEERGRGNFPDRFSARQFPNYSSELNVNALLLGDSALYLCASSLVGTGGILYTFGSGTRLTVV.

This chain joins TRBV19 and TRBJ2-7, with D perhaps TRBD2 (5 bases). This CDR3 region has 13 residues. Germline loops: CDR1 LNHDA, CDR2 SQIVND (reference sequence). V was shortened by 6 bases and J by 3 bases, with 12 bases between the two germline ends. Here the CDR3 reads CASSPTGYYEQYF. CDR3 in DNA: TGTGCCAGTAGCCCAACGGGGTACTACGAGCAGTACTTC.

The chain is built from TRBV19 and TRBJ2-1; the D gene is possibly TRBD2 (5 bases). There are 13 residues in the CDR3. V was pared by 6 bases and J by 3 bases, with 9 bases between. Germline V lookup: CDR1 LNHDA, CDR2 SQIVND (reference sequence). The CDR3 region is CASSRGYYNEQFF. In DNA, the CDR3 is TGTGCCAGTAGCCGGGGTTACTACAATGAGCAGTTCTTC.

The V and J genes are TRBV5-6 and TRBJ1-2, with D unclear. This CDR3 comprises 14 residues. Germline V gene lookup returns CDR1 SGHDT and CDR2 YYEEEE. V was shortened by 0 bases and J by 5 bases, with 11 bases between the two germline ends. DNA for the CDR3: TGTGCCAGCAGCTTGGTGGGCGTTGATTATGGCTACACCTTC. This encodes CASSLVGVDYGYTF.

The chain combines TRBV10-3 with TRBJ2-7; TRBD2 matches 9 bases. This CDR3 comprises 18 residues. The ends lost 2 bases at V and 0 bases at J; junction bases unmatched: 11. The V gene's germline CDR1 is ENHRY and CDR2 SYGVKD. CDR3 loop: CAISEPALAGALSYEQYF. CDR3 sequence (DNA): TGTGCCATCAGTGAGCCGGCTTTAGCGGGAGCCCTCTCCTACGAGCAGTACTTC.

CDR3 sequence reads: CASSGQYEQYF. For the CDR3, the DNA is TGTGCCAGCAGTGGACAGTACGAGCAGTACTTC. The V call is TRBV2, the J call TRBJ2-7; possible D gene TRBD1, 5 bases. Germline CDR1 reads SNHLY; CDR2 reads FYNNEI. Trimming left V 4 bases short and J 4 bases short, with 5 bases between. The CDR3 extends over 11 amino acids.

The chain recombines TRBV27 with TRBJ2-7, with TRBD2 matching 7 bases. CDR1 MNHEY and CDR2 SMNVEV come from the germline V gene (reference sequence). V trimming: 0 bases; J trimming: 2 bases; junction bases outside the gene matches: 13. CDR3 length: 18 amino acids. The CDR3 loop is CASSLSGWDGGGTYEQYF. The CDR3 DNA reads TGTGCCAGCAGTTTATCGGGCTGGGATGGCGGGGGAACCTACGAGCAGTACTTC.